The 7 T cell receptor beta chains below come from one sample, sequenced in a study of T cells in Graves' hyperthyroidism and ophthalmopathy. Authors of the study amplified TCR beta CDR3 regions from RNA transcripts. HTBI primers were used for first-round RT-PCR of the TCR CDR3. TCRdb used MiXCR to reprocess the multiplex PCR reads, holding one entry per CDR3 protein. The sample shows over 400,000 distinct CDR3 sequences, approximately 14% of them seen only once. Sequences were obtained from blood. These receptors were obtained from a man between 18 and 29 years old with Graves' ophthalmopathy.

This clonotype was detected many times. The chain links TRBV20-1 to TRBJ2-1, with TRBD2 as a possible D gene (5 bases). This CDR3 is built from 15 residues. Trimming removed 2 bases at V and 1 base at J, with 12 bases between. Germline V gene data show CDR1 as DFQATT and CDR2 as SNEGSKA (reference sequence). CDR3 protein: CSARMLSGSYNEQFF. In DNA form, the CDR3 reads TGCAGTGCTAGAATGCTGTCGGGATCCTACAATGAGCAGTTCTTC.

The V and J genes are TRBV12-5 and TRBJ1-5; D uncertain. V lost 5 bases and J lost 2, with 4 bases in between. Germline V gene lookup returns CDR1 LGHNT and CDR2 FRNRAP. This CDR3 has 12 amino acids. CDR3 bases: TGTGCTAGTGGTGGGGGCAATCAGCCCCAGCATTTT. This translates into CASGGGNQPQHF.

This clonotype was detected many times. In DNA form, the CDR3 reads TGTGCCAGCAGTTTGGGTGGGAGTGGCTACACCTTC. It specifies CASSLGGSGYTF. The chain recombines TRBV12-3 or TRBV12-4 with TRBJ1-2; the D is unclear. The V and J ends lost 3 bases and 7 bases respectively, with 9 bases between them. This CDR3 has 12 residues.

This clonotype came up many times. The gene calls are TRBV5-1 and TRBJ1-1, with D hard to call. Trimming took off 3 bases at V and 7 bases at J, with 10 bases between the two ends. CDR1 and CDR2 (germline): SGHRS, YFSETQ. This CDR3 has 12 amino acids. CDR3 protein: CASSSPGDEAFF. In DNA, the CDR3 is TGCGCCAGCAGCTCGCCAGGAGATGAAGCTTTCTTT.

The sample holds many counts of this clonotype. The rearrangement joins TRBV11-1 to TRBJ1-1; 8 nucleotides agree with TRBD1. Germline V gene lookup returns CDR1 SGHAT and CDR2 FQDESV (reference sequence). V dropped 3 bases and J dropped 1; count of bases not matched to a gene: 4. The CDR3 spans 15 residues. The CDR3 bases are TGTGCCAGCAGCTTTCGGGACAGGAAGAACACTGAAGCTTTCTTT. Its protein product is CASSFRDRKNTEAFF.

This clonotype was seen at least ten times. This chain links TRBV19 with TRBJ1-2; the D is unclear. This CDR3 is built from 16 residues. Germline lookup yields CDR1 LNHDA and CDR2 SQIVND (reference sequence). V was trimmed by 4 bases and J by 3 bases, leaving 18 bases between them. The CDR3 nucleotides read TGTGCCAGTAGTACCGTTCTACAGCCACCTGACTATGGCTACACCTTC. This encodes CASSTVLQPPDYGYTF.

This chain uses TRBV12-3 or TRBV12-4 with TRBJ2-1, with D hard to call. The CDR3 consists of 13 residues. Trimming removed 3 bases at V and 4 bases at J, with 7 bases between. For the CDR3, the DNA is TGTGCCAGCAGTTTTTACGGTTACAATGAGCAGTTCTTC. This codes for CASSFYGYNEQFF.